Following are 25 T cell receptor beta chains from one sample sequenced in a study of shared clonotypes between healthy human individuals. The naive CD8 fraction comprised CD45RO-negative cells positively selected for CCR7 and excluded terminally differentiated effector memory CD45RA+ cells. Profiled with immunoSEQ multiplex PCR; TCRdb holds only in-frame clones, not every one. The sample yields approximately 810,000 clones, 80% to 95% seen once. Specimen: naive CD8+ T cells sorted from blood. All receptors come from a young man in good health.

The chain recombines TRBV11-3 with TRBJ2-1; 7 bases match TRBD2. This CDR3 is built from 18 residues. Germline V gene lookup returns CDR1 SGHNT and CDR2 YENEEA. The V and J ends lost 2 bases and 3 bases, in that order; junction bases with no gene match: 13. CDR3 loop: CASSLNGGAGPLYNEQFF. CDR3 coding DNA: TGTGCCAGCAGCTTAAATGGGGGAGCGGGACCCCTCTACAATGAGCAGTTCTTC. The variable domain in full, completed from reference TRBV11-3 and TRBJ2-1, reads EAGVVQSPRYKIIEKKQPVAFWCNPISGHNTLYWYLQNLGQGPELLIRYENEEAVDDSQLPKDRFSAERLKGVDSTLKIQPAELGDSAVYLCASSLNGGAGPLYNEQFFGPGTRLTVL.

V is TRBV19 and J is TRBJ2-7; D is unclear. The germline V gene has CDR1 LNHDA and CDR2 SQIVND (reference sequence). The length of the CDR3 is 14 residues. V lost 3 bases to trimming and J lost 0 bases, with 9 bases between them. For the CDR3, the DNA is TGTGCCAGTAGTATTGGATACAGCTCCTACGAGCAGTACTTC. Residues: CASSIGYSSYEQYF.

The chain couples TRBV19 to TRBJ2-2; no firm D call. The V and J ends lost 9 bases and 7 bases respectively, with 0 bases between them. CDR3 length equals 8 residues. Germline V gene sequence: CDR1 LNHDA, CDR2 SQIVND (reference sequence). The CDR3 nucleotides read TGTGCCAGCGGGGAGCTGTTTTTT. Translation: CASGELFF.

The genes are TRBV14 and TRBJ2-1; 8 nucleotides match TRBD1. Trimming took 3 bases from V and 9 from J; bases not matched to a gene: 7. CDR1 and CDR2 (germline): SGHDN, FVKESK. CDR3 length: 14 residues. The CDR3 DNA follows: TGTGCCAGCAGCCAGAACTACAGGGGGATTGAGCAGTTCTTC. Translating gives CASSQNYRGIEQFF. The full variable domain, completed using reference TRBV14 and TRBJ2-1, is EAGVTQFPSHSVIEKGQTVTLRCDPISGHDNLYWYRRVMGKEIKFLLHFVKESKQDESGMPNNRFLAERTGGTYSTLKVQPAELEDSGVYFCASSQNYRGIEQFFGPGTRLTVL.

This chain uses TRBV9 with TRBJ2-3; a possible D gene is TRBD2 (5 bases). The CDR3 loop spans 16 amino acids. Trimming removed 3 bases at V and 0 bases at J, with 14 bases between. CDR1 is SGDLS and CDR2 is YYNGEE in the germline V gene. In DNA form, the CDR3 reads TGTGCCAGCAGCGACGCCTTTAGCGAAAGCACAGATACGCAGTATTTT. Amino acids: CASSDAFSESTDTQYF.

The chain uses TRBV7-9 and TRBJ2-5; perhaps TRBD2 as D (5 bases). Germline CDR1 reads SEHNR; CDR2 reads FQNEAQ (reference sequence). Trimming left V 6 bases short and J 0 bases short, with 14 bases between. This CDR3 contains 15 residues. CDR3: CASSGSSEYQETQYF. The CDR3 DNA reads TGTGCCAGCAGTGGGAGCTCTGAGTACCAAGAGACCCAGTACTTC.

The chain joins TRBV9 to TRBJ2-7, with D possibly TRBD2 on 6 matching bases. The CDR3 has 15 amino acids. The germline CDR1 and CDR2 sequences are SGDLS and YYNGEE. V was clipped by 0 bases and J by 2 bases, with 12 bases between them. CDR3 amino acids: CASSVEGTSTYEQYF. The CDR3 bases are TGTGCCAGCAGCGTAGAAGGGACTTCAACCTACGAGCAGTACTTC.

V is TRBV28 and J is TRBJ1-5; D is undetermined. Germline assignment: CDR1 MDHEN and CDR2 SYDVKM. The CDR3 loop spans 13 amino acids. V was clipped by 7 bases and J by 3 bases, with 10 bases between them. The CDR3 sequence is CASTGQDNQPQHF. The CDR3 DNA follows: TGTGCCAGCACGGGCCAAGACAATCAGCCCCAGCATTTT.

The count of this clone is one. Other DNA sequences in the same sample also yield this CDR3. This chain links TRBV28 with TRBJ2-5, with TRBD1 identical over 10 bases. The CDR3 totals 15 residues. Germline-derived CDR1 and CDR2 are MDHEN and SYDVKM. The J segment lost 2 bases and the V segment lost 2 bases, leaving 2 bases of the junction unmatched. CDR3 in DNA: TGTGCCAGCAGTTTACGGGACAGGGGTCAAGAGACCCAGTACTTC. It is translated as CASSLRDRGQETQYF.

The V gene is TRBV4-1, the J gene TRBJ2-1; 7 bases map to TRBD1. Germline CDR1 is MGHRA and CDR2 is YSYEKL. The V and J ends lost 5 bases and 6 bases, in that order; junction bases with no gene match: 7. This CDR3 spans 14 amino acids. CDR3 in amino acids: CASSFRDSPNEQFF. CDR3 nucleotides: TGCGCCAGCAGCTTCCGGGACAGTCCCAATGAGCAGTTCTTC.

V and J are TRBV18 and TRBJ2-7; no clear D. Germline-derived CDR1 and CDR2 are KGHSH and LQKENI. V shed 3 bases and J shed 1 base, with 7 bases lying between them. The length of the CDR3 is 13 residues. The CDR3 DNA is TGTGCCAGCTCACCGGCGGCTTCCTACGAGCAGTACTTC. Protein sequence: CASSPAASYEQYF.

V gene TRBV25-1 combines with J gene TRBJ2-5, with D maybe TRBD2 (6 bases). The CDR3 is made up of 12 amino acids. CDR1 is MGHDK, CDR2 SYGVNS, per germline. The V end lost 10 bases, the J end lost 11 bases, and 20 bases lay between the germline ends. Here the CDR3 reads CATSGLSGEQYF. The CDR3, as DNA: TGTGCCACCTCCGGGCTCTCGGGGGAGCAGTACTTC.

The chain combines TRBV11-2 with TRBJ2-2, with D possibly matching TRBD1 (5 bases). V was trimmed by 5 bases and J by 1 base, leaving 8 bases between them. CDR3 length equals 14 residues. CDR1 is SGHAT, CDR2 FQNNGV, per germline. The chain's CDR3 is CASSRQGNTGELFF. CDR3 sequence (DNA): TGTGCCAGCAGCAGGCAGGGGAACACCGGGGAGCTGTTTTTT.

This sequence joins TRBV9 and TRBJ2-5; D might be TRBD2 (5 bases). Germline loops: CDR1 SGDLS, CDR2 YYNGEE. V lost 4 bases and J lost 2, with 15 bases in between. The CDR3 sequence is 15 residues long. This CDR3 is CASSQEGTVQETQYF. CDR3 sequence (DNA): TGTGCCAGCAGCCAAGAGGGTACAGTACAAGAGACCCAGTACTTC.

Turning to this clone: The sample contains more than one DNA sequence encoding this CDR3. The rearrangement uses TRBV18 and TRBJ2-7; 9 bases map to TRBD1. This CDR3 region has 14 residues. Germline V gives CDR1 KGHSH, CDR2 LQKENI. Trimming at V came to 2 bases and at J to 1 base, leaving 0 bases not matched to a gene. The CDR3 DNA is TGTGCCAGCTCACCAGGACAGGGGTCCTACGAGCAGTACTTC. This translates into CASSPGQGSYEQYF.

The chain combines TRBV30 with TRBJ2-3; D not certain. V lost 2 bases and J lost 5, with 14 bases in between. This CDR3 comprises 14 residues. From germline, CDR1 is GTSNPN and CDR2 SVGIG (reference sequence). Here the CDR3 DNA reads TGTGCCTGGAGTCCATACGGTCAGGAAGATACGCAGTATTTT. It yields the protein CAWSPYGQEDTQYF. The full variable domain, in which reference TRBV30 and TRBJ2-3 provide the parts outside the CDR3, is SQTIHQWPATLVQPVGSPLSLECTVEGTSNPNLYWYRQAAGRGLQLLFYSVGIGQISSEVPQNLSASRPQDRQFILSSKKLLLSDSGFYLCAWSPYGQEDTQYFGPGTRLTVL.

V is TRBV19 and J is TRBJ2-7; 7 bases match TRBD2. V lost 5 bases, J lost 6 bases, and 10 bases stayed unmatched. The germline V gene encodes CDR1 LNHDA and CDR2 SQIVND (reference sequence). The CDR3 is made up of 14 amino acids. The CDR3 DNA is TGTGCCAGTAGTCCCGTTGCGGGAGTGGGCGAGCAGTACTTC. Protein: CASSPVAGVGEQYF. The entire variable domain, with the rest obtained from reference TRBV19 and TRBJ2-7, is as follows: DGGITQSPKYLFRKEGQNVTLSCEQNLNHDAMYWYRQDPGQGLRLIYYSQIVNDFQKGDIAEGYSVSREKKESFPLTVTSAQKNPTAFYLCASSPVAGVGEQYFGPGTRLTVT.

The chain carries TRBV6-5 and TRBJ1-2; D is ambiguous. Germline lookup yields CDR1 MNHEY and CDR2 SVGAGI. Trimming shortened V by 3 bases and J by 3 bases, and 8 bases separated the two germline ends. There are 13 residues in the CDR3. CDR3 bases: TGTGCCAGCAGTTATACAGAAGACTATGGCTACACCTTC. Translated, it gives CASSYTEDYGYTF.

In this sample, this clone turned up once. The CDR3 DNA follows: TGTGCCAGCAGTTTCACAGGGGACCATGGCTACACCTTC. Its translation is CASSFTGDHGYTF. V and J are TRBV27 and TRBJ1-2; 7 bases line up with TRBD1. After removal of 3 bases from V and 6 bases from J, the junction contained 4 bases not matched to a gene. The CDR3 spans 13 residues. Germline V gene data show CDR1 as MNHEY and CDR2 as SMNVEV (reference sequence).

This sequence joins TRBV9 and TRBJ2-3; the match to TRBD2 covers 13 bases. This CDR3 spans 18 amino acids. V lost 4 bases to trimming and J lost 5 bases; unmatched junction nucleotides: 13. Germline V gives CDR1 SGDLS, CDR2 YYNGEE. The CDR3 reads CASSTRAGLAGEGDTQYF. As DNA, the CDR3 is TGTGCCAGCAGCACTCGGGCCGGACTAGCGGGAGAAGGAGATACGCAGTATTTT.

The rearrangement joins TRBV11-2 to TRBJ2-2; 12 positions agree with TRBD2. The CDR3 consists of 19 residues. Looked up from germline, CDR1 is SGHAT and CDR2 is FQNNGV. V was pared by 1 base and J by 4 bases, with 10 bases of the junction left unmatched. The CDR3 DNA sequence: TGTGCCAGCAGCTTAGGGACTAGCGGGAAGCGAATAGGCACCGGGGAGCTGTTTTTT. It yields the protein CASSLGTSGKRIGTGELFF.

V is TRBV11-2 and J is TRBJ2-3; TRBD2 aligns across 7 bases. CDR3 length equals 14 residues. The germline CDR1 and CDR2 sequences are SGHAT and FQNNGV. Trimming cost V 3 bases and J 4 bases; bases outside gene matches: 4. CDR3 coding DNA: TGTGCCAGCAGCTTTGGGCGGGAGTCAGATACGCAGTATTTT. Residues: CASSFGRESDTQYF. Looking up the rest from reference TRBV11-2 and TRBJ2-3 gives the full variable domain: EAGVAQSPRYKIIEKRQSVAFWCNPISGHATLYWYQQILGQGPKLLIQFQNNGVVDDSQLPKDRFSAERLKGVDSTLKIQPAKLEDSAVYLCASSFGRESDTQYFGPGTRLTVL.

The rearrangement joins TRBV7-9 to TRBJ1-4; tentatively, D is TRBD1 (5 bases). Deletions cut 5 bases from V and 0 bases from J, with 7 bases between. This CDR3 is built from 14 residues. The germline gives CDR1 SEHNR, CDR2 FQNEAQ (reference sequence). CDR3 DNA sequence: TGTGCCAGCAGCCCGACAGCAACTAATGAAAAACTGTTTTTT. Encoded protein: CASSPTATNEKLFF.

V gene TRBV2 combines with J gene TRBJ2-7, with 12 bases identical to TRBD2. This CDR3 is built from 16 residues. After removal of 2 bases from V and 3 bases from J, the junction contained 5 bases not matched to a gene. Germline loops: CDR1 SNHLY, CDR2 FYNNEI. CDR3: CASSELASGRVYEQYF. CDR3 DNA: TGTGCCAGCAGTGAATTAGCTAGCGGGAGGGTCTACGAGCAGTACTTC.

This chain's CDR3 is CASSLEGGNQPQHF. In DNA form, the CDR3 reads TGTGCCAGCAGCTTGGAAGGGGGCAATCAGCCCCAGCATTTT. The genes are TRBV5-5 and TRBJ1-5; D possibly corresponds to TRBD1 (5 bases). CDR3 length equals 14 residues. Per the germline V gene, CDR1 is SGHKS and CDR2 is YYEKEE (reference sequence). V dropped 0 bases and J dropped 2 bases, with 6 bases sitting between them.